The table lists the clone carrying this T cell receptor (beta chain) with many counts. The data were obtained in a study of T cells of healthy individuals. Germline V lookup: CDR1 SEHNR, CDR2 FQNEAQ (reference sequence). The CDR3 is 16 residues long. V gave up 2 bases and J gave up 9 bases; unmatched junction bases: 10. TCRdb ran MiXCR on the 5' RACE reads and lists one entry per CDR3 protein. The repertoire has about 96,000 distinct CDR3 sequences, approximately 15% of them found once; the top ten carry about 6%. The sequence came from a human donor in good health. The V gene is TRBV7-9, the J gene TRBJ2-1; 10 nucleotides align to TRBD2. The CDR3 reads CASSLSLLAGVGEQFF. The CDR3, as DNA: TGTGCCAGCAGCTTAAGTCTCCTAGCGGGAGTCGGTGAGCAGTTCTTC.